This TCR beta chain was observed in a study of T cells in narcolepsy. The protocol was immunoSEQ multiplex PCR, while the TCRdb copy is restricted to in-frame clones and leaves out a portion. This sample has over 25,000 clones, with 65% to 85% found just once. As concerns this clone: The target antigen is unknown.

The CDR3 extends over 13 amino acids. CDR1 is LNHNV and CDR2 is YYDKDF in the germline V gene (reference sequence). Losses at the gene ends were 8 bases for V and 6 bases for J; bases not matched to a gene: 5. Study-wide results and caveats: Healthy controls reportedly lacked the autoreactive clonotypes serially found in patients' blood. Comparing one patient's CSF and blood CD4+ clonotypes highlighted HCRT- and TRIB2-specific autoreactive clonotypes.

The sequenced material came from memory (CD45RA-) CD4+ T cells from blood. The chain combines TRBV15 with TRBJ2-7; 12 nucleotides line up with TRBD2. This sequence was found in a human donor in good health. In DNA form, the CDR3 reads TGTGCCACCGGGACTAGCGGGTTTGGCGAGCAGTACTTC. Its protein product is CATGTSGFGEQYF.